The rows below give T cell receptor beta chains drawn from one sample of a study of cytomegalovirus exposure and HLA in healthy donors. Sequenced by immunoSEQ multiplex PCR; TCRdb stores in-frame clones only, minus some. The sample totals around 110,000 clones. The sequenced material came from PBMCs. All receptors come from a man aged 35-49 years in good health and CMV-seropositive. Each CDR3 is given with its conserved first and last residue. D genes are given only for firm matches.

J: TRBJ2-2; V: TRBV13; D: TRBD2; CDR3: CASSLGGGRDTGELFF; DNA: TGTGCCAGCAGCTTAGGCGGCGGGAGAGACACCGGGGAGCTGTTTTTT
J: TRBJ2-3; V: TRBV6-6; D: .; CDR3: CASSRQDWPDTQYF; DNA: TGTGCCAGCAGTCGCCAGGACTGGCCAGATACGCAGTATTTT
J: TRBJ2-1; V: TRBV13; D: TRBD2; CDR3: CASSLGTLTSGGSYNEQFF; DNA: TGTGCCAGCAGCTTAGGCACTCTGACTAGCGGGGGCTCCTACAATGAGCAGTTCTTC
J: TRBJ2-1; V: TRBV27; D: TRBD1; CDR3: CASSSGTGLPQAQFF; DNA: TGTGCCAGCAGTTCCGGGACAGGTTTACCTCAAGCGCAGTTCTTC
J: TRBJ1-1; V: TRBV10-2; D: .; CDR3: CASSGRTGPGTEAFF; DNA: TGCGCCAGCAGTGGACGTACAGGGCCGGGTACTGAAGCTTTCTTT
J: TRBJ2-7; V: TRBV11-2; D: TRBD1; CDR3: CASSLGQGTSYEQYF; DNA: TGTGCCAGCAGCTTGGGACAGGGGACGTCCTACGAGCAGTACTTC
J: TRBJ2-1; V: TRBV18; D: TRBD2; CDR3: CASSPQRGSYNEQFF; DNA: TGTGCCAGCTCACCTCAGCGGGGCTCCTACAATGAGCAGTTCTTC
J: TRBJ2-1; V: TRBV19; D: TRBD2; CDR3: CASTGTSPNNEQFF; DNA: TGTGCCAGTACGGGGACTAGCCCGAACAATGAGCAGTTCTTC
J: TRBJ2-7; V: TRBV27; D: TRBD2; CDR3: CASSGTSGYEQYF; DNA: TGTGCCAGCAGCGGGACTAGCGGGTACGAGCAGTACTTC
J: TRBJ2-3; V: TRBV29-1; D: TRBD2; CDR3: CSVTSGTSTDTQYF; DNA: TGCAGCGTCACTAGCGGGACTAGCACAGATACGCAGTATTTT
J: TRBJ2-1; V: TRBV6-6; D: .; CDR3: CASSYSRGGSYNEQFF; DNA: TGTGCCAGCAGTTACTCAAGGGGGGGCTCCTACAATGAGCAGTTCTTC
J: TRBJ1-2; V: TRBV7-9; D: TRBD1; CDR3: CASSFSTDRGGYTF; DNA: TGTGCCAGCAGCTTTTCGACTGACAGGGGTGGCTACACCTTC
J: TRBJ2-3; V: TRBV25-1; D: .; CDR3: CASSYADTQYF; DNA: TGTGCCAGCAGCTACGCCGATACGCAGTATTTT
J: TRBJ2-3; V: TRBV6-6; D: .; CDR3: CASSLDNTDTQYF; DNA: TGTGCCAGCAGTTTGGACAACACAGATACGCAGTATTTT
J: TRBJ2-7; V: TRBV27; D: TRBD1; CDR3: CASKGQGRYEQYF; DNA: TGTGCCAGCAAGGGACAGGGTCGATACGAGCAGTACTTC
J: TRBJ2-7; V: TRBV2; D: TRBD1; CDR3: CASSADRGDEQYF; DNA: TGTGCCAGCAGCGCAGACAGGGGGGACGAGCAGTACTTC
J: TRBJ2-2; V: TRBV19; D: TRBD2; CDR3: CAGSLAGTGELFF; DNA: TGTGCCGGATCACTAGCGGGCACCGGGGAGCTGTTTTTT
J: TRBJ1-6; V: TRBV9; D: TRBD1; CDR3: CASSPRPGQGDYNSPLHF; DNA: TGTGCCAGCAGCCCCCGGCCGGGACAGGGCGACTATAATTCACCCCTCCACTTT
J: TRBJ2-6; V: TRBV11-1; D: TRBD1; CDR3: CASSPQTGGVSGANVLTF; DNA: TGTGCCAGCAGCCCCCAGACAGGGGGGGTCTCTGGGGCCAACGTCCTGACTTTC
J: TRBJ2-2; V: TRBV7-8; D: TRBD1; CDR3: CASSWDRATTGELFF; DNA: TGTGCCAGCAGCTGGGACAGGGCTACCACCGGGGAGCTGTTTTTT
J: TRBJ2-7; V: TRBV11-2; D: TRBD1; CDR3: CASNNGQVTYEQYF; DNA: TGTGCCAGCAATAATGGACAGGTGACCTACGAGCAGTACTTC
J: TRBJ2-7; V: TRBV7-9; D: .; CDR3: CASSLDHYEQYF; DNA: TGTGCCAGCAGCTTAGATCACTACGAGCAGTACTTC
J: TRBJ2-7; V: TRBV7-9; D: TRBD2; CDR3: CASSLELGTTYEQYF; DNA: TGTGCCAGCAGCTTAGAATTGGGGACTACCTACGAGCAGTACTTC
J: TRBJ2-3; V: TRBV11-3; D: .; CDR3: CASSLGTGEEDTQYF; DNA: TGTGCCAGCAGCTTAGGGACGGGAGAGGAAGATACGCAGTATTTT
J: TRBJ2-7; V: TRBV11-3; D: TRBD2; CDR3: CASSQREGPLYEQYF; DNA: TGTGCCAGCAGCCAACGGGAGGGCCCTTTATACGAGCAGTACTTC
J: TRBJ2-5; V: TRBV11-3; D: TRBD1; CDR3: CASSKNRGEKETQYF; DNA: TGTGCCAGCAGCAAAAACAGGGGGGAGAAAGAGACCCAGTACTTC
J: TRBJ2-3; V: TRBV5-1; D: TRBD2; CDR3: CASSTEGGADTQYF; DNA: TGCGCCAGCAGTACGGAGGGAGGGGCAGATACGCAGTATTTT
J: TRBJ2-2; V: TRBV19; D: .; CDR3: CASTPDRRTTGELFF; DNA: TGTGCCAGTACCCCAGACAGGAGAACCACCGGGGAGCTGTTTTTT
J: TRBJ1-5; V: TRBV6-5; D: .; CDR3: CASSYRGTGQPQHF; DNA: TGTGCCAGCAGTTACCGGGGGACTGGTCAGCCCCAGCATTTT
J: TRBJ2-5; V: TRBV15; D: TRBD1; CDR3: CATSRVLARTGDSRETQYF; DNA: TGTGCCACCAGCAGAGTCTTGGCGCGGACAGGGGATTCCCGGGAGACCCAGTACTTC
J: TRBJ2-4; V: TRBV18; D: .; CDR3: CASSPPGAGLQYF; DNA: TGTGCCAGCTCACCTCCGGGTGCGGGCCTTCAGTACTTC
J: TRBJ2-7; V: TRBV2; D: TRBD2; CDR3: CASRSPPGLAGVGVRGEQYF; DNA: TGTGCCAGCAGATCGCCCCCGGGACTAGCGGGAGTAGGGGTAAGAGGTGAGCAGTACTTC
J: TRBJ1-2; V: TRBV7-2; D: .; CDR3: CASSLGRADGYTF; DNA: TGTGCCAGCAGCTTAGGCAGGGCGGATGGCTACACCTTC
J: TRBJ2-1; V: TRBV27; D: TRBD1; CDR3: CASSRGQGANEQFF; DNA: TGTGCCAGCAGTCGCGGACAGGGGGCCAATGAGCAGTTCTTC
J: TRBJ1-2; V: TRBV11-2; D: TRBD1; CDR3: CASSFRTGDSNGYTF; DNA: TGTGCCAGCAGCTTTAGGACAGGGGACTCAAATGGCTACACCTTC
J: TRBJ2-1; V: TRBV19; D: TRBD2; CDR3: CASGTSGYNEQFF; DNA: TGTGCCAGTGGAACTAGCGGCTACAATGAGCAGTTCTTC
J: TRBJ2-7; V: TRBV7-3; D: .; CDR3: CASSLLGGEQYF; DNA: TGTGCCAGCAGCTTATTAGGGGGCGAGCAGTACTTC
J: TRBJ1-1; V: TRBV5-6; D: .; CDR3: CASSLVQGFTEAFF; DNA: TGTGCCAGCAGCTTGGTTCAGGGTTTTACTGAAGCTTTCTTT
J: TRBJ2-1; V: TRBV28; D: TRBD1; CDR3: CASRRDRVYNEQFF; DNA: TGTGCCAGCAGACGGGACAGGGTCTACAATGAGCAGTTCTTC
J: TRBJ2-1; V: TRBV10-3; D: .; CDR3: CAISVAGNEQFF; DNA: TGTGCCATCAGTGTTGCAGGCAATGAGCAGTTCTTC
J: TRBJ2-7; V: TRBV25-1; D: TRBD2; CDR3: CASRTSASYEQYF; DNA: TGTGCCAGCAGGACTAGCGCGTCCTACGAGCAGTACTTC
J: TRBJ2-6; V: TRBV4-1; D: .; CDR3: CASSRERGANVLTF; DNA: TGCGCCAGCAGCCGCGAACGGGGGGCCAACGTCCTGACTTTC
J: TRBJ2-1; V: TRBV18; D: TRBD2; CDR3: CASSPYLAGKQGGGSNEQFF; DNA: TGTGCCAGCTCACCATATCTAGCGGGAAAGCAGGGAGGGGGCTCCAATGAGCAGTTCTTC
J: TRBJ2-5; V: TRBV11-2; D: .; CDR3: CASSLTLAAVQETQYF; DNA: TGTGCCAGCAGCTTAACCCTCGCGGCGGTCCAAGAGACCCAGTACTTC
J: TRBJ1-1; V: TRBV10-3; D: .; CDR3: CAISDWGRTEAFF; DNA: TGTGCCATCAGTGATTGGGGGCGCACTGAAGCTTTCTTT
J: TRBJ1-1; V: TRBV6-5; D: TRBD1; CDR3: CASSYYRGTNEAFF; DNA: TGTGCCAGCAGTTACTACAGGGGGACTAATGAAGCTTTCTTT
J: TRBJ1-1; V: TRBV29-1; D: .; CDR3: CSVVGHGLNTEAFF; DNA: TGCAGCGTTGTCGGACACGGGCTCAACACTGAAGCTTTCTTT
J: TRBJ2-1; V: TRBV5-1; D: TRBD2; CDR3: CASRREASGYNEQFF; DNA: TGCGCCAGCCGACGCGAAGCTAGCGGATACAATGAGCAGTTCTTC
J: TRBJ2-7; V: TRBV11-2; D: .; CDR3: CASSRSRGVLYEQYF; DNA: TGTGCCAGCAGCCGTAGTCGCGGAGTCCTCTACGAGCAGTACTTC
J: TRBJ2-7; V: TRBV5-1; D: .; CDR3: CASSLIARRGVYEQYF; DNA: TGCGCCAGCAGCTTGATAGCGCGCAGGGGGGTCTACGAGCAGTACTTC
J: TRBJ2-3; V: TRBV10-1; D: TRBD2; CDR3: CANQVPGLAEHTDTQYF; DNA: TGCGCCAACCAGGTCCCGGGACTAGCGGAACACACAGATACGCAGTATTTT
J: TRBJ1-1; V: TRBV6-1; D: .; CDR3: CASSGGTSRTEAFF; DNA: TGTGCCAGCAGCGGGGGTACATCGCGCACTGAAGCTTTCTTT
J: TRBJ2-7; V: TRBV29-1; D: .; CDR3: CSVVHGYEQYF; DNA: TGCAGCGTTGTACACGGGTACGAGCAGTACTTC
J: TRBJ2-7; V: TRBV10-2; D: TRBD2; CDR3: CASSDPGTSGRTYEQYF; DNA: TGCGCCAGCAGTGACCCGGGGACTAGCGGGAGGACCTACGAGCAGTACTTC
J: TRBJ2-1; V: TRBV5-5; D: TRBD1; CDR3: CASSPAGTGGWSEQFF; DNA: TGTGCCAGCTCACCTGCGGGGACAGGGGGTTGGAGTGAGCAGTTCTTC